This paragraph reports one TCR beta chain. This specimen comes from a study of T cell changes during pregnancy in multiple sclerosis. Here immunoSEQ multiplex PCR was the method, and the copy in TCRdb shows in-frame clones only, minus some. The profile shows 17,000 or so clones, around 90% of them singletons. Germline values: CDR1 LGHNA, CDR2 YNFKEQ. This CDR3 has 16 residues. Trimming cost V 4 bases and J 8 bases, with 21 bases left between them. The rearrangement joins TRBV4-2 to TRBJ2-1, with D possibly being TRBD2 (6 bases). Sequences were derived from CD8+ T cells from peripheral blood mononuclear cells, sampled after pregnancy. The receptor comes from a female donor in good health, enrolled as a control in a pregnancy study. The CDR3 reads CASSPNSGGAVDEQFF. The CDR3 DNA reads TGTGCCAGCAGCCCCAATAGCGGCGGAGCTGTCGATGAGCAGTTCTTC.